What follows are 30 T cell receptor beta chains derived from one specimen sequenced in a study of CD8 T cell repertoires and HIV-1 epitope variants. These receptors have no identified antigens. TCRdb's copy holds only in-frame clones and misses some; the assay was immunoSEQ multiplex PCR. Of thousands of clones in the sample, roughly 70% were seen once. Material: cultured CD8+ T cells derived from PBMCs. All receptors come from a male donor with HIV.

CDR3 residues: CASSLIMNTGELFF. The CDR3 DNA reads TGTGCCAGCAGCTTGATAATGAACACCGGGGAGCTGTTTTTT. V usage is TRBV11-1 and J usage is TRBJ2-2; D gene uncertain. The CDR3 runs to 14 residues. Trimming stripped 3 bases from V and 1 base from J, with 6 bases between. Looked up from germline, CDR1 is SGHAT and CDR2 is FQDESV (reference sequence). The full variable domain, its missing parts supplied by reference TRBV11-1 and TRBJ2-2, is EAEVAQSPRYKITEKSQAVAFWCDPISGHATLYWYRQILGQGPELLVQFQDESVVDDSQLPKDRFSAERLKGVDSTLKIQPAELGDSAMYLCASSLIMNTGELFFGEGSRLTVL.

This clone was counted only a few times. This chain uses TRBV4-3 with TRBJ1-4, with 8 bases fitting TRBD1. V dropped 3 bases and J dropped 8; count of bases not matched to a gene: 8. Germline assignment: CDR1 LGHNA and CDR2 YSLEER. This CDR3 spans 15 amino acids. CDR3 amino acids: CASSQAGGAEEKLFF. CDR3 nucleotide sequence: TGCGCCAGCAGCCAGGCAGGGGGCGCCGAGGAAAAACTGTTTTTT.

V is TRBV6-5 and J is TRBJ2-6; D uncertain. V lost 7 bases and J 1 base, leaving 8 bases between the germline ends. The CDR3 contains 14 residues. Germline V gene data show CDR1 as MNHEY and CDR2 as SVGAGI. The CDR3 reads CASTLVSGANVLTF. CDR3 nucleotide sequence: TGTGCCAGCACCTTAGTATCTGGGGCCAACGTCCTGACTTTC.

V and J are TRBV11-3 and TRBJ2-3, with D perhaps given as TRBD1 or TRBD2 (6 bases each). In germline, CDR1 is SGHNT, CDR2 YENEEA. This CDR3 has 16 residues. The V gene lost 1 base and the J gene lost 3 bases, with 14 bases spanning the gap. The CDR3 here is CASSLVGGRLTDTQYF. The CDR3 nucleotides read TGTGCCAGCAGCTTAGTGGGGGGCCGGTTGACAGATACGCAGTATTTT.

This sequence joins TRBV6-9 and TRBJ1-5; 8 bases line up with TRBD1. The V and J ends lost 6 bases and 7 bases, in that order; junction bases with no gene match: 8. Germline V gene lookup returns CDR1 MNHGY and CDR2 SVAAGI. The CDR3 loop spans 14 amino acids. The CDR3 DNA follows: TGTGCCAGCAGATCCGGACAGGGAAAACAGCCCCAGCATTTT. Protein product: CASRSGQGKQPQHF.

The chain uses TRBV2 and TRBJ2-1; 12 nucleotides match TRBD2. Germline V gene lookup returns CDR1 SNHLY and CDR2 FYNNEI. V was clipped by 8 bases and J by 6 bases; unmatched bases: 11. CDR3 length: 16 residues. This CDR3 is CASRPRLAGVGNEQFF. CDR3 in DNA: TGTGCCAGCCGCCCGCGACTAGCGGGAGTAGGCAATGAGCAGTTCTTC.

This clone has more than one count but fewer than ten. V is TRBV27 and J is TRBJ2-7; D remains ambiguous. Germline V gene sequence: CDR1 MNHEY, CDR2 SMNVEV (reference sequence). The CDR3 consists of 13 residues. Trimming cost V 5 bases and J 2 bases, with 10 bases left between them. CDR3 sequence: CASSPARTYEQYF. The CDR3 DNA reads as TGTGCCAGCAGTCCCGCCCGAACCTACGAGCAGTACTTC.

This rearrangement joins TRBV5-6 to TRBJ2-3; 8 nucleotides align to TRBD1. This CDR3 has 14 amino acids. Germline CDR1 reads SGHDT; CDR2 reads YYEEEE. V was clipped by 7 bases and J by 3 bases; unmatched bases: 7. The CDR3 DNA follows: TGTGCCAGCGGAAAGACAGGGGTGACAGATACGCAGTATTTT. Encoded protein: CASGKTGVTDTQYF.

The rearrangement uses TRBV4-3 and TRBJ2-1; 10 bases align to TRBD2. Germline V gene sequence: CDR1 LGHNA, CDR2 YSLEER. CDR3 length: 16 amino acids. J was trimmed by 9 bases and V by 0 bases; bases with no gene match: 8. The CDR3 is CASSQDTSGGASEQFF. The CDR3 DNA reads as TGCGCCAGCAGCCAAGATACAAGCGGGGGGGCAAGTGAGCAGTTCTTC.

This chain connects TRBV21-1 to TRBJ1-5. TRBV21-1 is shown as a pseudogene. There are 13 residues in the CDR3. The DNA of the CDR3 is TGTGCCAGCAGCAAGGTCGAGGGACAGCCCCAGCATTTT. This encodes CASSKVEGQPQHF.

The V and J genes are TRBV28 and TRBJ2-4; 10 bases align to TRBD1. The junction had 8 bases not matched to a gene; V was cut back by 8 bases and J by 4 bases. The CDR3 is 15 residues long. CDR1 is MDHEN, CDR2 SYDVKM, per germline. The CDR3 sequence: CASASGTGDKNIQYF. The DNA of the CDR3 is TGTGCCAGCGCGTCCGGGACAGGGGATAAAAACATTCAGTACTTC.

The chain uses TRBV18 and TRBJ2-7, with D hard to call. CDR1 is KGHSH, CDR2 LQKENI, per germline. The CDR3 is 13 residues long. Between the trimmed V and J ends, which lost 2 bases and 1 base, there was a span of 6 bases. The DNA of the CDR3 is TGTGCCAGCTCACCAAGGGATTCCTACGAGCAGTACTTC. Its protein product is CASSPRDSYEQYF.

J is TRBJ1-1 and V is TRBV6-5, with 8 bases identical to TRBD1. Germline loops: CDR1 MNHEY, CDR2 SVGAGI. This CDR3 has 14 residues. Losses at the gene ends were 0 bases for V and 6 bases for J; bases not matched to a gene: 3. CDR3 residues: CASSYSAGGSEAFF. CDR3 nucleotides: TGTGCCAGCAGTTACTCGGCAGGGGGCTCTGAAGCTTTCTTT.

V gene TRBV6-6 combines with J gene TRBJ1-2; D gene uncertain. The CDR3 extends over 14 amino acids. CDR1 is MNHNY and CDR2 is SVGAGI in the germline V gene (reference sequence). Trimming took 3 bases from V and 8 from J, leaving 16 bases between them. CDR3 nucleotides: TGTGCCAGCAGTTATGGCCGCGAGGCGGAGGGCTACACCTTC. This codes for CASSYGREAEGYTF.

The CDR3 DNA sequence: TGTGCCAGCAGTTTAGCTAGCGGGGGGGCCTACGAGCAGTACTTC. Encoded protein: CASSLASGGAYEQYF. The chain couples TRBV27 to TRBJ2-7; TRBD2 agrees at 12 bases. The CDR3 loop spans 15 amino acids. CDR1 and CDR2 from the germline V gene are MNHEY and SMNVEV (reference sequence). Trimming removed 2 bases from V and 2 bases from J; junction bases left unmatched: 1.

V and J are TRBV19 and TRBJ2-1; the D gene is possibly TRBD2 (6 bases). The length of the CDR3 is 14 residues. Germline V gives CDR1 LNHDA, CDR2 SQIVND (reference sequence). Deletions cut 1 base from V and 9 bases from J, with 13 bases between. The CDR3 DNA is TGTGCCAGTAGTATAGGGGGGGATCTCAGTGAGCAGTTCTTC. This translates into CASSIGGDLSEQFF.

The chain couples TRBV28 to TRBJ1-5; no clear D gene. The CDR3 length is 13 residues. V lost 8 bases, J lost 2 bases, and 10 bases lay in between. The germline V gene encodes CDR1 MDHEN and CDR2 SYDVKM. The CDR3 DNA is TGTGCCAGCGCGTACGGACGCAATCAGCCCCAGCATTTT. This sequence encodes CASAYGRNQPQHF.

This clone was seen more than once but under ten times. This sequence joins TRBV6-1 and TRBJ2-7, with no clear D. The CDR3 is 11 residues long. Trimming stripped 3 bases from V and 4 bases from J, with 4 bases between. CDR1 is MNHNS and CDR2 is SASEGT in the germline V gene. CDR3 amino acids: CASSERYEQYF. For the CDR3, the DNA is TGTGCCAGCAGTGAGAGATACGAGCAGTACTTC.

The rearrangement links TRBV28 to TRBJ2-1, with a weak D call TRBD2 (6 bases). Germline CDR1 MDHEN, CDR2 SYDVKM. V was pared by 2 bases and J by 9 bases, with 8 bases between. CDR3 length: 12 residues. Here the CDR3 reads CASSLQGGEQFF. The CDR3 bases are TGTGCCAGCAGTTTACAGGGAGGTGAGCAGTTCTTC.

The chain is built from TRBV19 and TRBJ2-1; 7 bases line up with TRBD2. This CDR3 is 15 amino acids long. J gave up 0 bases and V 3 bases, and 2 bases lay outside the gene matches. In germline, CDR1 is LNHDA, CDR2 SQIVND (reference sequence). The CDR3 nucleotides read TGTGCCAGTAGTATTACGGGAGGCTCCTACAATGAGCAGTTCTTC. Translated, it gives CASSITGGSYNEQFF.

This chain joins TRBV27 and TRBJ2-1; 9 bases match TRBD2. This CDR3 has 15 residues. V dropped 7 bases and J dropped 2; count of bases not matched to a gene: 6. Germline-derived CDR1 and CDR2 are MNHEY and SMNVEV (reference sequence). The CDR3 sequence is CASNPGGGAYNEQFF. The CDR3 DNA reads TGTGCCAGCAACCCCGGCGGGGGGGCCTACAATGAGCAGTTCTTC.

The chain uses TRBV9 and TRBJ2-1, with TRBD2 matching 9 bases. The CDR3 is made up of 14 amino acids. The V segment lost 2 bases and the J segment 7 bases; nucleotides outside the gene matches: 4. Per the germline V gene, CDR1 is SGDLS and CDR2 is YYNGEE. The CDR3 loop is CASSVRGGFNEQFF. The CDR3 nucleotides read TGTGCCAGCAGCGTGCGGGGGGGATTTAATGAGCAGTTCTTC.

This rearrangement joins TRBV6-5 to TRBJ2-7; D uncertain. Trimming cost V 5 bases and J 4 bases, with 9 bases left between them. CDR3 size: 12 residues. Germline V lookup: CDR1 MNHEY, CDR2 SVGAGI. CDR3 loop: CASSGLGYEQYF. The CDR3 region has the DNA TGTGCCAGCAGTGGCTTAGGATACGAGCAGTACTTC.

CDR3 sequence (DNA): TGTGCCAGCAGCTTAGCCACAAGGGGGGAGCTGTTTTTT. Its translation is CASSLATRGELFF. This chain joins TRBV13 and TRBJ2-2; no clear D gene. This CDR3 has 13 residues. The ends were cut back, 1 base at V and 8 bases at J, with 8 bases in the middle. Germline lookup yields CDR1 PRHDT and CDR2 FYEKMQ (reference sequence).

The rearrangement joins TRBV10-2 to TRBJ1-6; D is ambiguous. The CDR3 runs 11 residues. Germline V lookup: CDR1 WSHSY, CDR2 SAAADI. The germline V and J ends were trimmed by 2 bases and 10 bases, with 3 bases remaining between them. The CDR3 loop is CASSEGSPLHF. DNA for the CDR3: TGCGCCAGCAGTGAGGGGTCACCCCTCCACTTT.

The V and J genes are TRBV6-5 and TRBJ1-2; possible D gene TRBD1, 5 bases. Germline V lookup: CDR1 MNHEY, CDR2 SVGAGI. The ends were cut back, 2 bases at V and 4 bases at J, with 11 bases in the middle. The CDR3 consists of 14 residues. The CDR3 is CASSYSQGRYGYTF. CDR3 sequence (DNA): TGTGCCAGCAGTTACAGTCAGGGTCGCTATGGCTACACCTTC.

The rearrangement links TRBV6-5 to TRBJ2-7; the D gene is possibly TRBD1 (5 bases). V lost 4 bases and J lost 2, with 6 bases in between. The germline V gene encodes CDR1 MNHEY and CDR2 SVGAGI. The CDR3 spans 12 residues. CDR3 DNA: TGTGCCAGCAGTTCGACAGCCTACGAGCAGTACTTC. Protein product: CASSSTAYEQYF.

V gene TRBV6-1 combines with J gene TRBJ2-2; tentatively, D is TRBD1 or TRBD2 (5 bases each). CDR3 length: 13 amino acids. Per germline, CDR1 MNHNS and CDR2 SASEGT. V was shortened by 7 bases and J by 7 bases, with 13 bases between the two germline ends. The CDR3 DNA reads as TGTGCCAGCAAGCCCGGGACCAACGGGGAGCTGTTTTTT. Translating it yields CASKPGTNGELFF.

This chain links TRBV7-9 with TRBJ2-3, with 12 bases aligning to TRBD2. This CDR3 contains 15 residues. CDR1 SEHNR and CDR2 FQNEAQ come from the germline V gene (reference sequence). Losses at the gene ends were 5 bases for V and 4 bases for J; bases not matched to a gene: 4. For the CDR3, the DNA is TGTGCCAGCAGCCCGACTAGCGGGGGTGCAGATACGCAGTATTTT. This codes for CASSPTSGGADTQYF.

This clone was counted only a few times. The gene calls are TRBV19 and TRBJ2-1, with a tentative D call TRBD1 (5 bases). The germline V and J ends were trimmed by 5 bases and 15 bases, with 14 bases remaining between them. In germline, CDR1 is LNHDA, CDR2 SQIVND (reference sequence). This CDR3 is 11 amino acids long. The CDR3 is CASSGALARFF. CDR3 DNA: TGTGCCAGTAGTGGGGCGCTGGCGCGGTTCTTC. Drawing the rest from reference TRBV19 and TRBJ2-1, the complete variable domain is DGGITQSPKYLFRKEGQNVTLSCEQNLNHDAMYWYRQDPGQGLRLIYYSQIVNDFQKGDIAEGYSVSREKKESFPLTVTSAQKNPTAFYLCASSGALARFFGPGTRLTVL.